This TCR beta chain was obtained from a study of blood T cell repertoires in COVID-19. As for the study in general: From the United States, Italy and Spain came samples of acute and convalescent COVID-19. T cells, B-cell-depleted T cells, or PBMCs provided the cDNA or gDNA that served as material.

Per the study methods: Reference gene primers were amplified, and this amplification served to estimate nucleated cell counts. TCRdb's copy holds only in-frame clones and misses some; the assay was immunoSEQ multiplex PCR. That table gives V, J and clone size, and the DNA gave D and trimming. Of fewer than 180,000 clones in the sample, 84% were seen once. Germline V lookup: CDR1 LGHDT, CDR2 YNNKEL (reference sequence). J gave up 3 bases and V 4 bases, and 11 bases lay outside the gene matches. The CDR3 has 19 residues. Sequencing used peripheral blood. The sequence derives from a man in his 70s with acute or convalescent COVID-19. This sequence joins TRBV3-1 (or the pseudogene TRBV3-2) and TRBJ2-2, with 13 bases that match TRBD2. Written as DNA, the CDR3 is TGTGCCAGCAGCCCTAAATCTGGACTAGCGGGGGATCACACCGGGGAGCTGTTTTTT. It yields the protein CASSPKSGLAGDHTGELFF.